These T cell receptor beta chains were read from a single sample in a study of blood T cell repertoires in COVID-19. Libraries were prepared by immunoSEQ multiplex PCR; TCRdb keeps only in-frame clonotypes and omits some of them. The repertoire includes about 150,000 clones, approximately 92% of them detected once, and roughly 15% sits in the top ten. Specimen: peripheral blood. These receptors originate from a woman aged 40 to 50 with acute or convalescent COVID-19. Each CDR3 is given with its conserved first and last residue. The D gene is left open where the match is weak. Expanded clones get a size class; other rows say once, few or many, or leave the size out.

v_gene: TRBV4-2; j_gene: TRBJ1-2; d_gene: .; abundance: .; CDR3nt: TGTGCCAGCAGCCAAGGGCGGGGATCGTATGGCTACACCTTC; CDR3aa: CASSQGRGSYGYTF
v_gene: TRBV2; j_gene: TRBJ1-2; d_gene: .; abundance: .; CDR3nt: TGTGCCAGCACTCCAGGGCCGGCTAACTATGGCTACACCTTC; CDR3aa: CASTPGPANYGYTF
v_gene: TRBV5-1; j_gene: TRBJ2-5; d_gene: .; abundance: .; CDR3nt: TGCGCCAGCAGCAACACCGGGACTGGGGAGACCCAGTACTTC; CDR3aa: CASSNTGTGETQYF
v_gene: TRBV29-1; j_gene: TRBJ2-1; d_gene: TRBD2; abundance: once; CDR3nt: TGCAGCGTTGATACCACCGTCCAGTTAGCGGGGGGATACAATGAGCAGTTCTTC; CDR3aa: CSVDTTVQLAGGYNEQFF
v_gene: TRBV27; j_gene: TRBJ2-3; d_gene: TRBD2; abundance: .; CDR3nt: TGTGCCAGCAAAGGGATGCGGGGGGCAAAAATTGCAGATACGCAGTATTTT; CDR3aa: CASKGMRGAKIADTQYF
v_gene: TRBV11-3; j_gene: TRBJ2-5; d_gene: TRBD1; abundance: .; CDR3nt: TGTGCCAGCAGCTTGGGGACGACAGGGTGGGAGACCCAGTACTTC; CDR3aa: CASSLGTTGWETQYF
v_gene: TRBV5-4; j_gene: TRBJ2-1; d_gene: .; abundance: .; CDR3nt: TGTGCCAGCACAGGCGGGATTTACAATGAGCAGTTCTTC; CDR3aa: CASTGGIYNEQFF
v_gene: TRBV24-1; j_gene: TRBJ2-7; d_gene: TRBD1; abundance: once; CDR3nt: TGTGCCACCAGTGAATCAGGGGGCCTGGACGAGCAGTACTTC; CDR3aa: CATSESGGLDEQYF
v_gene: TRBV2; j_gene: TRBJ2-3; d_gene: TRBD2; abundance: .; CDR3nt: TGTGCCAGCAGGGCTAGCGGGGGCGATACGCAGTATTTT; CDR3aa: CASRASGGDTQYF
v_gene: TRBV10-3; j_gene: TRBJ1-1; d_gene: .; abundance: .; CDR3nt: TGTGCCATCAGGGCGGGTAACACTGAAGCTTTCTTT; CDR3aa: CAIRAGNTEAFF
v_gene: TRBV30; j_gene: TRBJ2-7; d_gene: TRBD1; abundance: .; CDR3nt: TGTGCCTACAGAACCCCAGGGACAGGGAGGTACGAGCAGTACTTC; CDR3aa: CAYRTPGTGRYEQYF
v_gene: TRBV9; j_gene: TRBJ1-1; d_gene: TRBD1; abundance: .; CDR3nt: TGTGCCAGCAGCGTAGATTGGACAGGGGGCGCAGGGGCTTTCTTT; CDR3aa: CASSVDWTGGAGAFF
v_gene: TRBV15; j_gene: TRBJ2-2; d_gene: TRBD1; abundance: .; CDR3nt: TGTGCCACCAGCAGAGGGACAGGGAACACCGGGGAGCTGTTTTTT; CDR3aa: CATSRGTGNTGELFF
v_gene: TRBV28; j_gene: TRBJ1-6; d_gene: TRBD1; abundance: .; CDR3nt: TGTGCCAGCAGGTCAGATCCGGGACAGGGATCACCCCTCCACTTT; CDR3aa: CASRSDPGQGSPLHF
v_gene: TRBV18; j_gene: TRBJ2-7; d_gene: TRBD1; abundance: .; CDR3nt: TGTGCCAGCTCACCACCGCCGGGACAGGGGGATGGGTCCTACGAGCAGTACTTC; CDR3aa: CASSPPPGQGDGSYEQYF
v_gene: TRBV3-1/TRBV3-2; j_gene: TRBJ1-6; d_gene: .; abundance: .; CDR3nt: TGTGCCAGCAGCCACTTGCAGGAAAATTCACCCCTCCACTTT; CDR3aa: CASSHLQENSPLHF
v_gene: TRBV18; j_gene: TRBJ2-7; d_gene: TRBD1; abundance: .; CDR3nt: TGTGCCAGCTCACCATCCGGCTTCCGGGACAGCCAATTCTACGAGCAGTACTTC; CDR3aa: CASSPSGFRDSQFYEQYF
v_gene: TRBV7-3; j_gene: TRBJ2-5; d_gene: TRBD2; abundance: once; CDR3nt: TGTGCCAGCCGACTAAGCGGGAGGGTAGAGACCCAGTACTTC; CDR3aa: CASRLSGRVETQYF
v_gene: TRBV11-3; j_gene: TRBJ2-7; d_gene: .; abundance: once; CDR3nt: TGTGCCAGCAGCTTTTCGACAGCCAAAGCCTACGAGCAGTACTTC; CDR3aa: CASSFSTAKAYEQYF
v_gene: TRBV3-1/TRBV3-2; j_gene: TRBJ2-7; d_gene: .; abundance: .; CDR3nt: TGTGCGTCAGGGTCCTACGAGCAGTACTTC; CDR3aa: CASGSYEQYF
v_gene: TRBV5-6; j_gene: TRBJ1-2; d_gene: TRBD1; abundance: .; CDR3nt: TGTGCCAGCAGCAGGGACAGGGAGCGAGGCTACACCTTC; CDR3aa: CASSRDRERGYTF
v_gene: TRBV7-9; j_gene: TRBJ2-7; d_gene: TRBD1; abundance: few; CDR3nt: TGTGCCAGCAGTTACAGGGGTACCTACGAGCAGTACTTC; CDR3aa: CASSYRGTYEQYF
v_gene: TRBV25-1; j_gene: TRBJ2-6; d_gene: TRBD1; abundance: once; CDR3nt: TGTGCCAGGAAACCGGGACAGACGTCTGGGGCCAACGTCCTGACTTTC; CDR3aa: CARKPGQTSGANVLTF
v_gene: TRBV12-5; j_gene: TRBJ2-1; d_gene: TRBD1; abundance: .; CDR3nt: TGTGCTAGTGGTTTGGTTCTGGGGTCAGGGGGTGGTGAGCAGTTCTTC; CDR3aa: CASGLVLGSGGGEQFF
v_gene: TRBV19; j_gene: TRBJ1-1; d_gene: TRBD1; abundance: once; CDR3nt: TGTGCCAGTAGTTCGATGACTCGACAGGGGGAGGCTTTCTTT; CDR3aa: CASSSMTRQGEAFF
v_gene: TRBV5-6; j_gene: TRBJ2-1; d_gene: TRBD2; abundance: .; CDR3nt: TGTGCCAGCAGCTGGGGACTAGCGGGTAACAATGAGCAGTTCTTC; CDR3aa: CASSWGLAGNNEQFF
v_gene: TRBV6-1; j_gene: TRBJ1-4; d_gene: TRBD1; abundance: .; CDR3nt: TGTGCCAGCAGTGAGGAGCGGCAGGGGGGTGAAAAACTGTTTTTT; CDR3aa: CASSEERQGGEKLFF
v_gene: TRBV6-5; j_gene: TRBJ1-1; d_gene: TRBD1; abundance: .; CDR3nt: TGTGCCAGCCCGGGACAGGGTAACACTGAAGCTTTCTTT; CDR3aa: CASPGQGNTEAFF
v_gene: TRBV19; j_gene: TRBJ2-7; d_gene: .; abundance: .; CDR3nt: TGTGCCAGCAAGTCACTAGTGGGTTCCTACGAGCAGTACTTC; CDR3aa: CASKSLVGSYEQYF
v_gene: TRBV6-6; j_gene: TRBJ1-5; d_gene: TRBD1; abundance: .; CDR3nt: TGTGCCAGCAGTTACCCGGGACAGGGGGCCCAGCCCCAGCATTTT; CDR3aa: CASSYPGQGAQPQHF
v_gene: TRBV24-1; j_gene: TRBJ2-2; d_gene: TRBD1; abundance: .; CDR3nt: TGTGCCACCAGTGATTTGTCCGGGACAGGGCCCGGGGAGCTGTTTTTT; CDR3aa: CATSDLSGTGPGELFF
v_gene: TRBV30; j_gene: TRBJ1-6; d_gene: .; abundance: .; CDR3nt: TGTGCCTGGAGTGTCATTGTTAATTCACCCCTCCACTTT; CDR3aa: CAWSVIVNSPLHF
v_gene: TRBV2; j_gene: TRBJ2-3; d_gene: .; abundance: .; CDR3nt: TGTGCCAGTAAGGCGGGCTCTAGCACAGATACGCAGTATTTT; CDR3aa: CASKAGSSTDTQYF
v_gene: TRBV27; j_gene: TRBJ2-3; d_gene: TRBD2; abundance: .; CDR3nt: TGTGCCAGCAGTTTACGAGGGACTAGCGGGGGGGCTGGAGATACGCAGTATTTT; CDR3aa: CASSLRGTSGGAGDTQYF
v_gene: TRBV5-1; j_gene: TRBJ1-1; d_gene: TRBD1; abundance: few; CDR3nt: TGCGCCAGCAGCCCGGTCCCGGGACAGGGGGAAGCTTTCTTT; CDR3aa: CASSPVPGQGEAFF
v_gene: TRBV11-3; j_gene: TRBJ1-1; d_gene: TRBD1; abundance: .; CDR3nt: TGTGCCAGCAGCTTAAGGGGGCTCGGTGAAGCTTTCTTT; CDR3aa: CASSLRGLGEAFF
v_gene: TRBV5-1; j_gene: TRBJ1-3; d_gene: TRBD1; abundance: .; CDR3nt: TGCGCCAGCAGCGCTGGACAGGCTATAAGAAACACCATATATTTT; CDR3aa: CASSAGQAIRNTIYF
v_gene: TRBV30; j_gene: TRBJ1-3; d_gene: TRBD1; abundance: .; CDR3nt: TGTGCCTGGAGTGAATGGGGACAGTTCTCTGGAAACACCATATATTTT; CDR3aa: CAWSEWGQFSGNTIYF
v_gene: TRBV11-1; j_gene: TRBJ2-3; d_gene: TRBD1; abundance: .; CDR3nt: TGTGCCAGCAGCCCCGACCGGGACAGGGTGCCAGATACGCAGTATTTT; CDR3aa: CASSPDRDRVPDTQYF
v_gene: TRBV15; j_gene: TRBJ2-2; d_gene: .; abundance: .; CDR3nt: TGTGCCACCACGGGACTCACGAACACCGGGGAGCTGTTTTTT; CDR3aa: CATTGLTNTGELFF
v_gene: TRBV7-9; j_gene: TRBJ2-5; d_gene: TRBD1; abundance: once; CDR3nt: TGTGCCAGCAGCCCCGGGACAGGGTGGGGAGAGACCCAGTACTTC; CDR3aa: CASSPGTGWGETQYF
v_gene: TRBV10-2; j_gene: TRBJ2-1; d_gene: TRBD2; abundance: .; CDR3nt: TGCGCCAGCAGAGGAGCGGGGGGGCCCCACAATGAGCAGTTCTTC; CDR3aa: CASRGAGGPHNEQFF